This T cell receptor beta chain is drawn from a study of T-cell memory formation after mild COVID-19. About the study: TCR clusters showed largely donor specificity.

Regarding the study as a whole: Shrinking CD4+ clones were chiefly CM and EM; CD8+ ones were chiefly EMRA. Second-wave clones peaking on day 37 lacked confirmed SARS-CoV-2 specificity.

This clonotype appeared a few times. Its specificity is unknown. TCRdb re-called the 5' RACE reads through MiXCR, storing one row per CDR3 protein. The repertoire holds more than 450,000 distinct CDR3 sequences, approximately 18% seen once, with about 12% in the top ten. V gave up 0 bases and J gave up 5 bases, with 8 bases separating them. The CDR3 is made up of 14 amino acids. CDR1 is SGHRS, CDR2 YFSETQ, per germline. The source of this sequence is an adult woman who had mild COVID-19 (a few samples of this study predate the infection). Cell type and time point are not known. Sequenced input: PBMCs or a T cell subset sorted from them (not recorded which). V usage is TRBV5-1 and J usage is TRBJ2-2; no reliable D call. In DNA form, the CDR3 reads TGCGCCAGCAGCTTGGTCCCGGCGACCGGGGAGCTGTTTTTT. Its translation: CASSLVPATGELFF.